This T cell receptor (beta chain) was captured in a study of blood T cell repertoires in COVID-19. Study summary: Acute-phase and convalescent COVID-19 samples originated in the United States, Italy and Spain. Nucleic acid was either cDNA or gDNA, and it came from T cells, B-cell-depleted T cells, or PBMCs.

In its sample, this clone was seen a few times. The CDR3 totals 15 residues. V was trimmed by 0 bases and J by 4 bases, leaving 12 bases between them. Per germline, CDR1 LGHNA and CDR2 YSLEER. In the original processing: It was from reference gene primer amplification that nucleated cell counts were estimated. The table came from immunoSEQ multiplex PCR; TCRdb's copy has only in-frame clones and leaves some out. The D gene and trimming were derived from the DNA, and the V and J assignments and clone size from that table. The profile covers roughly 140,000 clones, with about four fifths appearing a single time and around 8.4% taken by the ten largest.

The genes are TRBV4-3 and TRBJ1-2; possibly TRBD1 for D (5 bases). The receptor was derived from a human donor in a cohort sampled during active COVID-19. Sequenced material: peripheral blood. The CDR3: CASSQERGGAYGYTF. The CDR3 region has the DNA TGCGCCAGCAGCCAAGAAAGGGGTGGGGCCTATGGCTACACCTTC.